These 8 T cell receptor delta chains originate from one sample sequenced in a study of γδ T cells in repeated Plasmodium falciparum infection. TCRdb processed the multiplex PCR reads again with the CATT caller. The table shows around 46,000 delta-chain clones, with about 1.5% occurring only once. Gammadelta T cells were flow-sorted from PBMC into Vgamma9/Vdelta2+ and Vdelta2-negative populations for bulk analysis. Sequenced material: gamma-delta T cells from blood. These receptors came from a pool of human donors (malaria-infected and uninfected, not separated).

This clone was seen more than once but under ten times. The amino acid sequence in TCRdb belongs to a much larger clone and departs from this DNA's translation at residue 13, likely a sequencing read error; the sequence shown is translated from the DNA. The chain uses TRDV1 and TRDJ1, with D possibly TRDD3 on 6 matching bases. The J gene, missing from TCRdb, was assigned here through DNA to germline matching. CDR3 length equals 23 residues. CDR1 is TSWWSYY, CDR2 QGS, per germline. The V end was cut by 1 base, the J end by 2 bases, with 35 bases between. CDR3 coding DNA: TGTGCTCTTGGGGAACACAGGAACCTACGCCGTAACCGGGGGAACCCGTGGACCGATAAACTCATCTTT. The encoded protein is CALGEHRNLRRNRGNPWTDKLIF.

This clone has more than one count but fewer than ten. This likely traces to a read error, being one base from a far larger clone. Other nucleotide sequences in the sample specify the same CDR3. This rearrangement joins TRDV1 to TRDJ1, with 13 bases identical to TRDD3. With V trimmed by 6 bases and J by 3 bases, 34 bases remained unmatched. Germline V gene data show CDR1 as TSWWSYY and CDR2 as QGS. The CDR3 loop spans 25 amino acids. The CDR3 coding sequence is TGTGCTCTTGGAGACCCCTACTCTTCCTTCCTACTGGGGGATACGGGGAGTAGCGAGGCCGATAAACTCATCTTT. This codes for CALGDPYSSFLLGDTGSSEADKLIF.

This clone was seen only a few times. For this DNA, TCRdb reports the protein of a much larger clone, which diverges at residue 12, most likely from a read error; the protein presented here is translated directly from the DNA. The rearrangement uses TRDV1 and TRDJ1; the match to TRDD3 covers 8 bases. The J gene, missing from TCRdb, was assigned here through DNA to germline matching. V shed 7 bases, J shed 0 bases, and the junction held 25 bases outside the gene matches. CDR1 TSWWSYY and CDR2 QGS come from the germline V gene. CDR3 length: 21 amino acids. The CDR3 sequence is CALDLPPEYWGVRGHTDKLIF. CDR3 bases: TGTGCTCTTGACCTACCTCCCGAGTACTGGGGGGTACGGGGACACACCGATAAACTCATCTTT.

This clone has just a few counts. A read error likely explains why the TCRdb protein, taken from a much larger clone, differs from this DNA's translation at residue 14; the protein shown is translated from the DNA. The same CDR3 arises from other DNA sequences in this sample as well. J gene calling gave no result, while the V gene is TRDV2. From germline, CDR1 is GEAIGNYY and CDR2 EKD. The CDR3 is 16 residues long. DNA of the CDR3: TGTGCCTGTGACACCGAGGAAGAAGAGGGTACCGATAAACCCATCTTT. It encodes CACDTEEEEGTDKPIF.

This clone was seen a handful of times. This could be a read error, since a much larger clone is one nucleotide away. The chain recombines TRDV2 with TRDJ1; 13 nucleotides agree with TRDD3. Assignment of the J gene here rests on matching the DNA to germline, because TCRdb gives none. Germline-derived CDR1 and CDR2 are GEAIGNYY and EKD. The V gene end was trimmed by 5 bases and the J gene end by 1 base; junction bases not matched to a gene: 15. This CDR3 contains 19 residues. CDR3 sequence (DNA): TGTGCCTGTGCGCCCGTCTGTACTGGGGGATACGGGGTCACCGATAAACTCATCTTT. Encoded protein: CACAPVCTGGYGVTDKLIF.

Regarding this clone: This sequence is one base from a far larger clone and is likely a read error. The identical CDR3 is also encoded by other nucleotide sequences in the sample. V usage is TRDV1 and J usage is TRDJ1; unclear D gene. Because TCRdb records no J gene, it was assigned here through a match of the DNA to germline. Germline V gene sequence: CDR1 TSWWSYY, CDR2 QGS. Trimming stripped 2 bases from V and 0 bases from J, with 13 bases between. This CDR3 comprises 16 residues. This CDR3 is CALGETRAAYTDKLIF. CDR3 bases: TGTGCTCTTGGGGAAACTAGGGCCGCGTACACCGATAAACTCATCTTT.

Many counts were recorded for this clone. TCRdb's protein for this DNA is that of a much larger clone and differs from the translation at residue 10, likely a read error; the protein shown is the DNA translation. This chain connects TRDV1 to TRDJ1, with D tentatively TRDD3 (5 bases). CDR1 and CDR2 from the germline V gene are TSWWSYY and QGS. The CDR3 length is 17 residues. Between the trimmed V and J ends, which lost 1 base and 2 bases, there was a span of 17 bases. DNA of the CDR3: TGTGCTCTTGGGGAACGGCCTCCGGGGGGTATAACCGATAAACTCATCTTT. It translates to CALGERPPGGITDKLIF.

This clone appeared a few times. TCRdb lists the protein of a much larger clone for this DNA, which differs at residue 15, so this is likely a read error; the protein given here is translated from the DNA itself. This rearrangement joins TRDV1 to TRDJ1, with 10 bases fitting TRDD3. In the absence of a J gene in TCRdb, the DNA was matched to germline to assign it here. J lost 4 bases, V lost 0 bases, and 26 bases had no gene match. Germline CDR1 reads TSWWSYY; CDR2 reads QGS. The CDR3 length is 23 residues. CDR3 region: CALGELYYGSLLGDAGGCDKLIF. The CDR3 bases are TGTGCTCTTGGGGAACTTTACTACGGGTCCCTACTGGGGGATGCGGGGGGTTGCGATAAACTCATCTTT.